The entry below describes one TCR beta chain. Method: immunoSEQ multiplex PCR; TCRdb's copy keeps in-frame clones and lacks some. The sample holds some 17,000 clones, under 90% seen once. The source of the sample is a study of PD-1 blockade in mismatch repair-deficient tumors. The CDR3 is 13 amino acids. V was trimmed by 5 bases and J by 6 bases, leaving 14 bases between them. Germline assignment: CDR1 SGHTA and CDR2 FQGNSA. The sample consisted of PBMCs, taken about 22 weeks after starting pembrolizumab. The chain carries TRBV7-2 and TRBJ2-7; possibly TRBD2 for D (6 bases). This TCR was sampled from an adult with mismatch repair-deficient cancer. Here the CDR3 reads CASSRSRDSEQYF. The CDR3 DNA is TGTGCCAGCAGCCGGAGCCGGGACTCCGAGCAGTACTTC. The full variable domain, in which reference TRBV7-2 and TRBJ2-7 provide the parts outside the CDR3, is GAGVSQSPSNKVTEKGKDVELRCDPISGHTALYWYRQSLGQGLEFLIYFQGNSAPDKSGLPSDRFSAERTGGSVSTLTIQRTQQEDSAVYLCASSRSRDSEQYFGPGTRLTVT.